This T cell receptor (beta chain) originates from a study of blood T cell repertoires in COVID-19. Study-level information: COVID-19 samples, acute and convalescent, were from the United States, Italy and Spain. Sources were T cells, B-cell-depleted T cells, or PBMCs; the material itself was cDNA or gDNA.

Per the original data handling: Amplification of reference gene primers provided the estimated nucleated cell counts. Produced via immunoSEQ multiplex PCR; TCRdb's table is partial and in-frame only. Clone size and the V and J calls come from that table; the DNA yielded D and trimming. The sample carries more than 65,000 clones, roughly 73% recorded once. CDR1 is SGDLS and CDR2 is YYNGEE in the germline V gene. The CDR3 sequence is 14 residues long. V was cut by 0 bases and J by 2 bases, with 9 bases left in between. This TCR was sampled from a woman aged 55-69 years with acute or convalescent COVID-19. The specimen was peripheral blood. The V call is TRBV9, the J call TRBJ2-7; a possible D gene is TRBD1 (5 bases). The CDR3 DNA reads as TGTGCCAGCAGCGTAGAGGCAGGGACCTACGAGCAGTACTTC. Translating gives CASSVEAGTYEQYF.